The 28 T cell receptor beta chains reported below all come from one sample, sequenced in a study of T cell repertoires in cytomegalovirus infection. MiXCR, run by TCRdb on the reads, gives a single entry per CDR3 protein. The sample includes hundreds of thousands of distinct CDR3 sequences, about 44% of them seen just once. The antigens for these receptors are not known. The sequencing used cultured PBMCs, collected from culture after CMV antigen stimulation. These receptor sequences come from a human donor in good health (CMV status not recorded). Some clones in this sample may be carry-over from other donors' samples.

This clonotype was detected ten times or more. This chain links TRBV7-2 with TRBJ2-7; D uncertain. Germline V gene data show CDR1 as SGHTA and CDR2 as FQGNSA. V shed 5 bases and J shed 6 bases, with 17 bases lying between them. The CDR3 is 14 amino acids. As DNA, the CDR3 is TGTGCCAGCAGCCCTGCCCAGTGGGCCTCCGAGCAGTACTTC. Translated, it gives CASSPAQWASEQYF. Full variable domain (rest looked up from reference TRBV7-2 and TRBJ2-7): GAGVSQSPSNKVTEKGKDVELRCDPISGHTALYWYRQSLGQGLEFLIYFQGNSAPDKSGLPSDRFSAERTGGSVSTLTIQRTQQEDSAVYLCASSPAQWASEQYFGPGTRLTVT.

V is TRBV24-1 and J is TRBJ2-1, with D hard to call. Germline lookup yields CDR1 KGHDR and CDR2 SFDVKD. The CDR3 runs to 12 residues. V lost 1 base, J lost 10 bases, and 7 bases lay in between. The CDR3: CATSDFLQEQFF. CDR3 nucleotides: TGTGCCACCAGTGATTTTCTACAGGAGCAGTTCTTC.

The chain recombines TRBV7-6 with TRBJ2-1; D is possibly TRBD2 (5 bases). With 1 base removed from V and 8 bases from J, the gap between germline ends came to 18 bases. The CDR3 loop spans 16 amino acids. Germline CDR1 and CDR2: SGHVS and FNYEAQ. The CDR3, as DNA: TGTGCCAGCAGCTTAGGGCTAGCTACCTGGGGATATGAGCAGTTCTTC. Amino acids: CASSLGLATWGYEQFF.

As concerns this clonotype: A single base separates this from a much larger clone, so it may be a read error. The V and J genes are TRBV14 and TRBJ2-7; 10 positions match TRBD1. J gave up 3 bases and V 4 bases, and 3 bases lay outside the gene matches. CDR1 is SGHDN, CDR2 FVKESK, per germline. The CDR3 contains 14 residues. The CDR3 DNA is TGTGCCAGCAGCCGACGGACAGGGGGCTACGAGCAGTACTTC. Residues: CASSRRTGGYEQYF.

This clonotype was seen only a few times. V is TRBV7-2 and J is TRBJ2-2; 7 positions agree with TRBD2. V lost 5 bases, J lost 4 bases, and 10 bases stayed unmatched. Germline V lookup: CDR1 SGHTA, CDR2 FQGNSA. The CDR3 totals 16 residues. CDR3 sequence reads: CASSVDAGVTTGELFF. In DNA form, the CDR3 reads TGTGCCAGCAGCGTAGATGCGGGGGTTACCACCGGGGAGCTGTTTTTT.

The rearrangement links TRBV6-1 to TRBJ2-3; a possible D gene is TRBD2 (5 bases). Germline-derived CDR1 and CDR2 are MNHNS and SASEGT. Trimming stripped 5 bases from V and 1 base from J, with 13 bases between. The CDR3 extends over 15 amino acids. This CDR3 reads CASSFGEMRTDTQYF. The CDR3 DNA is TGTGCCAGCAGTTTTGGGGAGATGCGCACAGATACGCAGTATTTT.

J is TRBJ2-1 and V is TRBV5-3, with 8 positions matching TRBD1. TRBV5-3 is an open reading frame whose function is uncertain. V shed 8 bases, J shed 9 bases, and the junction held 10 bases outside the gene matches. The CDR3 totals 13 residues. CDR3 DNA sequence: TGTGCCAGCAGCCAAGGACAGGGCGGTGAGCAGTTCTTC. It yields the protein CASSQGQGGEQFF.

This clonotype was found a few times. The chain uses TRBV7-2 and TRBJ2-2, with D tentatively TRBD1 (5 bases). V was clipped by 1 base and J by 2 bases, with 11 bases between them. The germline gives CDR1 SGHTA, CDR2 FQGNSA. The CDR3 has 16 amino acids. CDR3 region: CASSLVPGLNTGELFF. The DNA for the CDR3 is TGTGCCAGCAGCTTAGTCCCAGGGCTCAACACCGGGGAGCTGTTTTTT.

This clonotype is a singleton in its sample. This chain connects TRBV12-5 to TRBJ2-3, with a possible D match to TRBD2 (5 bases). The CDR3 sequence is 17 residues long. Deletions cut 7 bases from V and 4 bases from J, with 24 bases between. Germline V lookup: CDR1 LGHNT, CDR2 FRNRAP. The CDR3 region is CASALILLGRSADTQYF. CDR3 nucleotide sequence: TGTGCTAGTGCCTTAATTTTATTGGGGAGAAGCGCAGATACGCAGTATTTT.

Of note for this clonotype: This may stem from a read error, because a much larger clone lies one nucleotide away. The chain combines TRBV7-2 with TRBJ2-5, with D possibly being TRBD2 (7 bases). Germline V gives CDR1 SGHTA, CDR2 FQGNSA. CDR3 length: 17 amino acids. CDR3 in DNA: TGTGCCACCAGCTTAAGGGGGAGGGGGGCGGGACAAGAGACCCAGTACTTC. It translates to CATSLRGRGAGQETQYF.

This chain connects TRBV27 to TRBJ2-2, with D uncertain. Deletions cut 3 bases from V and 4 bases from J, with 3 bases between. The CDR3 consists of 12 residues. Germline V gives CDR1 MNHEY, CDR2 SMNVEV (reference sequence). The CDR3, as DNA: TGTGCCAGCAGTTTCACCACCGGGGAGCTGTTTTTT. This codes for CASSFTTGELFF.

CDR3 sequence reads: CASNIAPSRGQSSYNEQFF. As DNA, the CDR3 is TGTGCCAGCAATATTGCCCCTTCCCGGGGGCAAAGCTCCTACAATGAGCAGTTCTTC. The chain carries TRBV12-3 or TRBV12-4 and TRBJ2-1, with D perhaps given as TRBD1 or TRBD2 (6 bases each). This CDR3 contains 19 residues. The V end lost 7 bases, the J end lost 0 bases, and 25 bases lay between the germline ends.

The genes are TRBV7-2 and TRBJ2-1; 8 bases agree with TRBD2. Germline V lookup: CDR1 SGHTA, CDR2 FQGNSA. The V and J ends lost 4 bases and 9 bases, in that order; junction bases with no gene match: 11. The CDR3 spans 15 residues. This CDR3 reads CASSWRGARDGEQFF. The CDR3, as DNA: TGTGCCAGCAGCTGGCGGGGGGCGCGGGACGGTGAGCAGTTCTTC.

Notes on this clonotype: A single base separates this from a much larger clone, so it may be a read error. V is TRBV7-2 and J is TRBJ2-7, with 9 bases matching TRBD1. V lost 4 bases and J lost 3; bases outside the gene matches: 4. Germline V gives CDR1 SGHTA, CDR2 FQGNSA. This CDR3 spans 14 amino acids. In DNA, the CDR3 is TGTACCAGCAGCTCAGACAGGGGGAGCTACGAGCAGTACTTC. This sequence encodes CTSSSDRGSYEQYF.

The V gene is TRBV3-1, the J gene TRBJ2-5; 11 positions match TRBD2. Germline assignment: CDR1 LGHDT and CDR2 YNNKEL (reference sequence). This CDR3 is 15 amino acids long. V was pared by 4 bases and J by 11 bases, with 12 bases of the junction left unmatched. CDR3 nucleotide sequence: TGTGCCAGCAGCCTCGGGACTAGCGGTCAGTCGGCGCAGTACTTC. Protein sequence: CASSLGTSGQSAQYF.

The V call is TRBV12-3 or TRBV12-4, the J call TRBJ1-2, with TRBD1 identical over 7 bases. This CDR3 has 12 residues. The junction had 7 bases not matched to a gene; V was cut back by 7 bases and J by 8 bases. DNA of the CDR3: TGTGCCAGCAAAACAGGGGTCCGGGGCTACACCTTC. This gives the protein CASKTGVRGYTF.

CDR3 sequence: CASSRTSGWRGNSPLHF. The CDR3 nucleotides read TGTGCCAGCAGTCGGACGTCAGGGTGGAGAGGGAATTCACCCCTCCACTTT. The chain joins TRBV28 to TRBJ1-6, with D perhaps TRBD1 (5 bases). V lost 5 bases to trimming and J lost 7 bases, with 21 bases between them. Germline V gene lookup returns CDR1 MDHEN and CDR2 SYDVKM. The CDR3 is 17 amino acids.

The J gene is TRBJ1-4, the V gene TRBV12-3 or TRBV12-4, with 9 bases aligning to TRBD1. The V and J ends lost 3 bases and 7 bases, in that order; junction bases with no gene match: 6. This CDR3 contains 15 residues. The CDR3 coding sequence is TGTGCCAGCAGTTTGGCCGGGACAGGGAGTGAAAAACTGTTTTTT. This encodes CASSLAGTGSEKLFF.

This chain joins TRBV6-1 and TRBJ1-3; D gene ambiguous. The CDR3 totals 15 residues. V was clipped by 2 bases and J by 4 bases, with 12 bases between them. CDR1 and CDR2 from the germline V gene are MNHNS and SASEGT. For the CDR3, the DNA is TGTGCCAGCAGTGAACACGGCGCCGCGGGAAACACCATATATTTT. As protein: CASSEHGAAGNTIYF.

A few counts support this clonotype. The chain joins TRBV6-5 to TRBJ2-2; 8 nucleotides line up with TRBD1. CDR1 is MNHEY, CDR2 SVGAGI, per germline. After removal of 2 bases from V and 6 bases from J, the junction contained 2 bases not matched to a gene. CDR3 length: 14 residues. CDR3 amino acids: CASSYAQGAGELFF. The CDR3 region has the DNA TGTGCCAGCAGTTACGCACAGGGGGCCGGGGAGCTGTTTTTT.

The CDR3 is CAISDQASEEFF. The CDR3 DNA is TGTGCCATCAGTGATCAAGCGTCCGAGGAGTTCTTC. The J gene is TRBJ2-1, the V gene TRBV10-3; D ambiguous. Trimming took 3 bases from V and 14 from J, leaving 14 bases between them. The germline gives CDR1 ENHRY, CDR2 SYGVKD. CDR3 length equals 12 residues.

This sequence joins TRBV6-1 and TRBJ2-3; D may be TRBD1 (7 bases). The germline V and J ends were trimmed by 10 bases and 2 bases, with 19 bases remaining between them. The germline V gene has CDR1 MNHNS and CDR2 SASEGT. The CDR3 loop spans 15 amino acids. The CDR3 loop reads CATRPAGTDTDTQYF. In DNA, the CDR3 is TGTGCCACCCGGCCGGCGGGGACAGACACAGATACGCAGTATTTT.

V is TRBV6-6 and J is TRBJ2-3, with D unclear. CDR1 is MNHNY and CDR2 is SVGAGI in the germline V gene (reference sequence). This CDR3 has 17 residues. Trimming removed 2 bases at V and 6 bases at J, with 21 bases between. CDR3 residues: CASSYIPGKERMDTQYF. The CDR3 DNA reads TGTGCCAGCAGTTACATCCCAGGCAAGGAAAGAATGGATACGCAGTATTTT.

This clonotype was observed a few times. The chain couples TRBV27 to TRBJ2-1; 9 bases match TRBD1. This CDR3 has 15 amino acids. Germline V lookup: CDR1 MNHEY, CDR2 SMNVEV (reference sequence). Losses at the gene ends were 6 bases for V and 6 bases for J; bases not matched to a gene: 9. The CDR3 bases are TGTGCCAGCAGCAAGAAAGGGACAGGGCCCAATGAGCAGTTCTTC. It codes for CASSKKGTGPNEQFF.

This clonotype has only a few counts. The rearrangement uses TRBV20-1 and TRBJ2-5; possibly TRBD2 for D (8 bases). Germline assignment: CDR1 DFQATT and CDR2 SNEGSKA (reference sequence). This CDR3 has 14 residues. Trimming stripped 6 bases from V and 5 bases from J, with 19 bases between. CDR3 bases: TGCAGTGCGCTAGGACTAGCAGGGGGTGAGACCCAGTACTTC. Amino acids: CSALGLAGGETQYF.

CDR3 bases: TGCGCCAGCAGAAACCAGGACAGTCCTGGGGATCAGCCCCAGCATTTT. Translation: CASRNQDSPGDQPQHF. V is TRBV5-1 and J is TRBJ1-5, with D possibly TRBD1 on 6 matching bases. Germline CDR1 is SGHRS and CDR2 is YFSETQ. The V end was cut by 5 bases, the J end by 5 bases, with 20 bases between. The CDR3 totals 16 residues.

The rearrangement links TRBV24-1 to TRBJ2-6, with 8 positions matching TRBD1. The CDR3 has 19 amino acids. CDR1 KGHDR and CDR2 SFDVKD come from the germline V gene. V was pared by 3 bases and J by 3 bases, with 12 bases of the junction left unmatched. Here the CDR3 reads CATSDPRTGNSGGANVLTF. The CDR3 DNA reads as TGTGCCACCAGTGATCCCCGGACAGGGAACTCTGGTGGGGCCAACGTCCTGACTTTC.

This clonotype was detected only a few times. The chain employs TRBV5-4 and TRBJ1-2, with TRBD1 as a possible D gene (6 bases). CDR3 size: 15 residues. CDR1 and CDR2 (germline): SGHNT, YYREEE (reference sequence). V gave up 4 bases and J gave up 8 bases, with 21 bases separating them. The CDR3 here is CASSDDLGQPLGYTF. The CDR3 DNA sequence: TGTGCCAGCAGCGATGACCTGGGACAACCCTTGGGCTACACCTTC.